These 16 T cell receptor beta chains originate from one sample sequenced in a study of blood T cell repertoires in COVID-19 (dated by TCRdb to between 2020 and 2021). Receptor amplification or capture employed the immunoSEQ multiplex PCR assay. Entries here come from immuneACCESS through TCRdb and include only in-frame sequences with V and J called. Some clones fail to appear in such tables; in the studies checked, an unresolved V gene covers under half of the shortfall, and the cause of the remainder is unknown. This sample lists hundreds of thousands of clones; around 85% were detected once. The biggest ten clones account for about 2% of the sample. Sequencing was carried out using PBMCs or T cells enriched from blood (not recorded which). The source is a woman aged 25 to 39 who had been exposed to COVID-19.

The rearrangement uses TRBV9 and TRBJ2-1, with a tentative D call TRBD1 (6 bases). The CDR3 sequence is 15 residues long. The V gene lost 3 bases and the J gene lost 6 bases, with 16 bases spanning the gap. Germline values: CDR1 SGDLS, CDR2 YYNGEE. This chain's CDR3 is CASSATGNFFNEQFF. DNA of the CDR3: TGTGCCAGCAGCGCCACAGGGAATTTCTTCAATGAGCAGTTCTTC.

This clone has more than one count but fewer than ten. The V gene is TRBV23-1, the J gene TRBJ2-3; 9 bases match TRBD2. TRBV23-1 counts as an open reading frame of uncertain function. Trimming took 11 bases from V and 1 from J; bases not matched to a gene: 7. The CDR3 length is 14 residues. The CDR3 spells CACLRGGCTDTQYF. The DNA of the CDR3 is TGCGCCTGCTTGCGGGGGGGTTGCACAGATACGCAGTATTTT.

The CDR3 DNA reads as TGTGCCAGTAGTCCCGCGGTCGGGGGATACAGCTATGGCTACACCTTC. It is translated as CASSPAVGGYSYGYTF. V gene TRBV19 combines with J gene TRBJ1-2, with D perhaps TRBD1 (5 bases). Trimming took 5 bases from V and 4 from J, leaving 20 bases between them. There are 16 residues in the CDR3. From germline, CDR1 is LNHDA and CDR2 SQIVND (reference sequence). The variable domain in full, with the rest retrieved from reference TRBV19 and TRBJ1-2, is DGGITQSPKYLFRKEGQNVTLSCEQNLNHDAMYWYRQDPGQGLRLIYYSQIVNDFQKGDIAEGYSVSREKKESFPLTVTSAQKNPTAFYLCASSPAVGGYSYGYTFGSGTRLTVV.

The genes are TRBV18 and TRBJ1-5; D is uncertain. The germline V gene encodes CDR1 KGHSH and CDR2 LQKENI. V lost 3 bases and J lost 3, with 6 bases in between. The CDR3 totals 13 residues. CDR3 amino acids: CASSPDFNQPQHF. CDR3 DNA sequence: TGTGCCAGCTCACCGGACTTCAATCAGCCCCAGCATTTT.

The rearrangement uses TRBV18 and TRBJ1-4; the D gene is possibly TRBD1 (6 bases). Germline CDR1 is KGHSH and CDR2 is LQKENI. CDR3 size: 13 residues. V dropped 6 bases and J dropped 4 bases, with 9 bases sitting between them. The CDR3 nucleotides are TGTGCCAGCTCCAGGGGATATAATGAAAAACTGTTTTTT. This gives the protein CASSRGYNEKLFF. Using reference TRBV18 and TRBJ1-4 for the parts outside the CDR3, the full variable domain is NAGVMQNPRHLVRRRGQEARLRCSPMKGHSHVYWYRQLPEEGLKFMVYLQKENIIDESGMPKERFSAEFPKEGPSILRIQQVVRGDSAAYFCASSRGYNEKLFFGSGTQLSVL.

This chain uses TRBV2 with TRBJ2-7, with 11 bases aligning to TRBD1. The CDR3 is 13 amino acids. V lost 9 bases, J lost 1 base, and 2 bases stayed unmatched. CDR1 is SNHLY and CDR2 is FYNNEI in the germline V gene. The CDR3 sequence is CARGQGASYEQYF. The CDR3 coding sequence is TGTGCCAGAGGACAGGGGGCTTCCTACGAGCAGTACTTC.

This chain joins TRBV19 and TRBJ2-7; 9 bases are a match to TRBD1. The CDR3 length is 12 residues. Germline V gene lookup returns CDR1 LNHDA and CDR2 SQIVND (reference sequence). Here the CDR3 reads CAIYGQGNEQYF. CDR3 coding DNA: TGTGCGATATACGGACAGGGGAACGAGCAGTACTTC. Drawing the rest from reference TRBV19 and TRBJ2-7, the complete variable domain is DGGITQSPKYLFRKEGQNVTLSCEQNLNHDAMYWYRQDPGQGLRLIYYSQIVNDFQKGDIAEGYSVSREKKESFPLTVTSAQKNPTAFYLCAIYGQGNEQYFGPGTRLTVT.

The J gene is TRBJ1-1, the V gene TRBV30, with 9 bases identical to TRBD1. V shed 5 bases, J shed 3 bases, and the junction held 4 bases outside the gene matches. Germline values: CDR1 GTSNPN, CDR2 SVGIG (reference sequence). The CDR3 runs to 13 residues. CDR3 DNA sequence: TGTGCCTGGGGGGACAGGGCGGACACTGAAGCTTTCTTT. Its translation: CAWGDRADTEAFF.

The chain has TRBV19 and TRBJ2-3; D is possibly TRBD2 (6 bases). This CDR3 has 12 amino acids. The germline gives CDR1 LNHDA, CDR2 SQIVND (reference sequence). The V end lost 8 bases, the J end lost 4 bases, and 10 bases lay between the germline ends. The DNA for the CDR3 is TGTGCCAGTTCGCGGGGCGCAGATACGCAGTATTTT. This gives the protein CASSRGADTQYF. Full variable domain (rest looked up from reference TRBV19 and TRBJ2-3): DGGITQSPKYLFRKEGQNVTLSCEQNLNHDAMYWYRQDPGQGLRLIYYSQIVNDFQKGDIAEGYSVSREKKESFPLTVTSAQKNPTAFYLCASSRGADTQYFGPGTRLTVL.

The chain is built from TRBV27 and TRBJ2-7; tentatively, D is TRBD2 (6 bases). The CDR3 covers 14 residues. Germline V CDR1 and CDR2: MNHEY, SMNVEV (reference sequence). V lost 3 bases and J lost 2, with 11 bases in between. CDR3 DNA: TGTGCCAGCAGTTTGGCCGGGGGACCCTACGAGCAGTACTTC. This sequence encodes CASSLAGGPYEQYF.

The chain is built from TRBV30 and TRBJ2-7; D is possibly TRBD1 (5 bases). The CDR3 has 14 residues. Trimming removed 2 bases from V and 2 bases from J, with 13 bases in between. CDR1 is GTSNPN and CDR2 is SVGIG in the germline V gene (reference sequence). CDR3 nucleotides: TGTGCCTGGAGTCGGGCAGGGAATCCCTACGAGCAGTACTTC. Protein: CAWSRAGNPYEQYF.

The chain links TRBV7-2 to TRBJ1-3; D call uncertain. CDR3 length equals 14 residues. Per the germline V gene, CDR1 is SGHTA and CDR2 is FQGNSA. V lost 3 bases, J lost 0 bases, and 6 bases lay in between. DNA for the CDR3: TGTGCCAGCAGCTTGGGCCTCTCTGGAAACACCATATATTTT. Residues: CASSLGLSGNTIYF.

The chain links TRBV10-3 to TRBJ1-2; TRBD1 might be the D (5 bases). The CDR3 runs 15 residues. The V gene lost 2 bases and the J gene lost 2 bases, with 12 bases spanning the gap. The V gene's germline CDR1 is ENHRY and CDR2 SYGVKD. In DNA, the CDR3 is TGTGCCATCAGTGAGCGGCCAGGGCCGAACTATGGCTACACCTTC. Amino acids: CAISERPGPNYGYTF.

The rearrangement uses TRBV9 and TRBJ2-2, with 8 bases lining up with TRBD1. The trim removed 4 bases at V and 0 bases at J, leaving 2 bases unmatched. This CDR3 spans 15 amino acids. The germline V gene encodes CDR1 SGDLS and CDR2 YYNGEE. The CDR3 reads CASSTGGSNTGELFF. CDR3 sequence (DNA): TGTGCCAGCAGCACAGGGGGGTCGAACACCGGGGAGCTGTTTTTT.

As to this clone: This same CDR3 is encoded by further DNA sequences in the sample. This sequence joins TRBV28 and TRBJ1-2, with unresolved D. CDR3 length: 12 residues. In germline, CDR1 is MDHEN, CDR2 SYDVKM. V dropped 5 bases and J dropped 4 bases, with 8 bases sitting between them. The CDR3 reads CASSLAGYGYTF. Written as DNA, the CDR3 is TGTGCCAGCAGTCTAGCCGGCTATGGCTACACCTTC.

This chain connects TRBV19 to TRBJ1-1; D call uncertain. This CDR3 has 13 amino acids. V gave up 8 bases and J gave up 5 bases, with 15 bases separating them. Germline V gives CDR1 LNHDA, CDR2 SQIVND (reference sequence). CDR3 sequence reads: CASEEAPGTEAFF. In nucleotides, the CDR3 is TGTGCCAGTGAGGAGGCGCCGGGAACTGAAGCTTTCTTT.